This T cell receptor (beta chain) stems from a study of CD8+CD57+ T cells in acquired aplastic anemia. Genomic DNA constituted the template upon which TCR beta VDJ and CDR3 profiling was performed. Each CDR3 protein is one row after TCRdb ran MiXCR on the reads. This sample has 90,000 to 130,000 distinct CDR3 sequences, with 40% to 65% found just once. The clonotype was recovered from a human donor in good health, serving as a control. The sequencing input was sorted CD4+, CD8+, or CD8+CD57+ T cells (not recorded which) from PBMCs.

CDR3 in amino acids: CASSDSGTGGTEAFF. The DNA for the CDR3 is TGTGCCAGCAGTGACTCAGGGACAGGGGGCACTGAAGCTTTCTTT. V and J are TRBV6-4 and TRBJ1-1; TRBD1 matches at 11 bases. V lost 0 bases to trimming and J lost 4 bases; unmatched junction nucleotides: 1. The CDR3 is 15 amino acids. The germline V gene has CDR1 MRHNA and CDR2 SNTAGT.